These T cell receptor beta chains were read from a single sample in a study of graft-versus-host responses after intestinal transplantation. Repertoires were generated with immunoSEQ multiplex PCR, while TCRdb's copy carries only in-frame clones and drops some. The table records more than 100,000 clones, 80% to 95% of them present only once. Their antigens are not known. Sequenced material: unstimulated CD4+ T cells sorted from spleen or lymph node cells, taken before intestinal transplant. The source of these receptors is a human donor who received an intestinal transplant. CDR3s include the opening cysteine and the closing phenylalanine or tryptophan. The order of the fields is clone size, J gene, D gene, V gene, CDR3 protein, CDR3 DNA. The D gene is left open where the match is weak. Only some rows state a clone size, as once, few, many or a class for expanded clones.

- TRBJ2-5 - TRBV15 CATRAGETQYF TGTGCCACCCGTGCGGGAGAGACCCAGTACTTC
- TRBJ1-5 TRBD1 TRBV6-5 CASSYLGQEGQPQHF TGTGCCAGCAGTTACCTAGGACAGGAAGGGCAGCCCCAGCATTTT
once TRBJ2-5 TRBD2 TRBV7-9 CASSQLAGGETQYF TGTGCCAGCAGCCAACTAGCGGGAGGAGAGACCCAGTACTTC
- TRBJ1-5 - TRBV7-3 CASSLTGNQPQHF TGTGCCAGCAGCTTAACCGGGAATCAGCCCCAGCATTTT
- TRBJ2-3 TRBD1 TRBV18 CASSPRTGDTQYF TGTGCCAGCTCACCAAGGACAGGGGATACGCAGTATTTT
- TRBJ2-3 TRBD2 TRBV10-3 CAIQTSGGTDTQYF TGTGCCATCCAGACTAGCGGGGGCACAGATACGCAGTATTTT
- TRBJ2-2 - TRBV25-1 CASSDRVNTGELFF TGTGCCAGCAGTGACAGGGTGAACACCGGGGAGCTGTTTTTT
- TRBJ2-1 - TRBV7-3 CASSLWASPSSYNEQFF TGTGCCAGCAGCTTATGGGCTAGCCCAAGCTCCTACAATGAGCAGTTCTTC
- TRBJ2-5 - TRBV29-1 CSVESDQETQYF TGCAGCGTAGAGTCAGATCAAGAGACCCAGTACTTC
- TRBJ1-4 - TRBV6-5 CASSYRATNEKLFF TGTGCCAGCAGTTACAGAGCAACTAATGAAAAACTGTTTTTT
- TRBJ2-2 TRBD2 TRBV9 CASTWGLAGGGGELFF TGTGCCAGCACCTGGGGACTAGCGGGAGGAGGTGGGGAGCTGTTTTTT
- TRBJ1-5 - TRBV6-6 CASSPANQPQHF TGTGCCAGCAGCCCCGCCAATCAGCCCCAGCATTTT
few TRBJ1-2 - TRBV7-9 CASSLVTNYGYTF TGTGCCAGCAGCTTAGTTACTAACTATGGCTACACCTTC
- TRBJ2-7 TRBD1 TRBV5-4 CASSLVGGDRYEQYF TGTGCCAGCAGCTTGGTAGGGGGCGATCGCTACGAGCAGTACTTC
- TRBJ1-4 - TRBV25-1 CASSRGEKLFF TGTGCCAGCAGTAGGGGGGAAAAACTGTTTTTT
- TRBJ2-3 - TRBV5-1 CASSLRTDTQYF TGCGCCAGCAGCCTACGCACAGATACGCAGTATTTT
- TRBJ1-1 TRBD1 TRBV29-1 CSGRQGVKNTEAFF TGCAGCGGGAGACAGGGAGTGAAGAACACTGAAGCTTTCTTT
- TRBJ2-5 - TRBV7-3 CASSWVGGETQYF TGTGCCAGCAGCTGGGTAGGGGGGGAGACCCAGTACTTC
- TRBJ2-1 TRBD2 TRBV27 CASTTVLAGSYNEQFF TGTGCCAGCACCACCGTGCTAGCGGGATCCTACAATGAGCAGTTCTTC
- TRBJ1-1 - TRBV5-1 CASSLNWGDTEAFF TGCGCCAGCAGCTTGAATTGGGGGGACACTGAAGCTTTCTTT
few TRBJ1-3 - TRBV4-1 CASSQLKGPSSGNTIYF TGCGCCAGCAGCCAACTTAAAGGACCGAGCTCTGGAAACACCATATATTTT
- TRBJ2-3 TRBD2 TRBV7-9 CASSPSGTRGTDTQYF TGTGCCAGCAGCCCTAGCGGGACTAGGGGCACAGATACGCAGTATTTT
- TRBJ1-4 TRBD1 TRBV5-1 CASSLVAGGNEKLFF TGCGCCAGCAGCTTGGTGGCAGGGGGTAATGAAAAACTGTTTTTT
- TRBJ2-2 - TRBV6-1 CASNRRSNTGELFF TGTGCCAGCAATCGGCGGTCCAACACCGGGGAGCTGTTTTTT
- TRBJ2-4 TRBD2 TRBV5-1 CASSLRLAGGPVNIQYF TGCGCCAGCAGCTTGCGACTAGCGGGAGGGCCGGTGAACATTCAGTACTTC
once TRBJ1-1 - TRBV19 CASSNLLEGREAFF TGTGCCAGTAGCAACCTCTTAGAGGGGCGCGAAGCTTTCTTT
- TRBJ1-2 - TRBV11-3 CAGIVDRTDCMGYTF TGTGCCGGTATAGTAGACCGGACTGACTGCATGGGCTACACCTTC
- TRBJ2-7 TRBD1 TRBV25-1 CASSGLGQGGGYEQYF TGTGCCAGCAGTGGACTAGGACAGGGCGGTGGCTACGAGCAGTACTTC